These 2 T cell receptor beta chains were all obtained from the same sample, sequenced in a study of response to subunit inactivated influenza vaccine listed by TCRdb under 2018. The receptor library was made with RT-PCR. The sample was run on an Illumina HiSeq 2500. The public reads were reanalyzed by TCRdb: fastp trimming at Q25, MiXCR alignment, in-frame beta chains only. Entries that share a CDR3 protein sequence are merged under the most common genes and DNA. Here the sample has about 170,000 distinct CDR3 sequences; over 9.5% occur a single time. The ten largest account for approximately 30% of the sample. The same sample was also studied in work on T cells expressing NK-cell markers. In that second paper, the authors write: TCR beta cDNA libraries were made by 5'RACE template switching that added a universal primer site and unique molecular identifiers.

The specimen comprised CD8+ T cells sorted from PBMCs, sampled 11 to 12 days after vaccination. These receptors all stem from a man in his forties or fifties who received an inactivated influenza vaccine. Donor details come from another sample of the same person, matched by shared clones.

The rearrangement links TRBV7-6 to TRBJ2-1, with 13 bases aligning to TRBD2. This CDR3 is 15 amino acids long. The V gene's germline CDR1 is SGHVS and CDR2 FNYEAQ. V was pared by 6 bases and J by 7 bases, with 6 bases of the junction left unmatched. The CDR3 region is CASSYTSGRGNEQFF. The DNA for the CDR3 is TGTGCCAGCAGTTATACTAGCGGGAGGGGTAATGAGCAGTTCTTC.

The chain employs TRBV11-2 and TRBJ1-4; D gene unclear. The ends were cut back, 1 base at V and 2 bases at J, with 11 bases in the middle. This CDR3 has 16 amino acids. Germline loops: CDR1 SGHAT, CDR2 FQNNGV. Here the CDR3 reads CASSLAGIPTNEKLFF. The DNA for the CDR3 is TGTGCCAGCAGCTTAGCGGGAATCCCCACTAATGAAAAACTGTTTTTT.